This TCR beta chain was retrieved from a study of cytomegalovirus exposure and HLA in healthy donors. Study-level findings and limits: For most subjects, TCR beta sequences were reported to predict HLA-A and HLA-B alleles with accuracy. Analyzed later, association rates of TCRs varied across HLA loci, with DRB1 most and HLA-C fewest.

This PCR relied on a set of 60 Vbeta primers and 13 Jbeta primers. TCRdb's table, derived via immunoSEQ multiplex PCR, lists solely in-frame clones and lacks some. The sample has about 120,000 clones, 70% to 75% seen once; the top ten hold 4.1%. In the case of this clone: As yet, its antigen is unknown.

Nominal health characterized the donors when sampled, though unrecorded immune exposures were likely. Specimen: PBMCs. The origin of this receptor is a woman aged 35 to 49 in good health and CMV-seronegative.

CDR3 sequence reads: CASMALTGVIQPQHF. The DNA for the CDR3 is TGTGCCAGCATGGCCCTAACAGGCGTAATTCAGCCCCAGCATTTT. This chain uses TRBV27 with TRBJ1-5; perhaps TRBD1 as D (5 bases). The CDR3 is 15 residues long. Germline CDR1 MNHEY, CDR2 SMNVEV (reference sequence). V gave up 7 bases and J gave up 6 bases, with 19 bases separating them.